The rows below give T cell receptor beta chains drawn from one sample of a study of Graves' ophthalmopathy and Graves' hyperthyroidism. TCRdb passed the multiplex PCR reads through MiXCR, listing each CDR3 protein once. This table holds approximately 700,000 distinct CDR3 sequences, 40% found once. The sample taken for sequencing was peripheral blood. The receptors stem from an adult man with Graves' ophthalmopathy. Each CDR3 is given with its conserved first and last residue.

len	v_gene	j_gene	CDR3aa
14	TRBV25-1	TRBJ1-2	CASSEYGGLRGYTF
14	TRBV13	TRBJ2-7	CASSLAGVENEQYF
14	TRBV20-1	TRBJ2-7	CSASLEGLVDEQYF
16	TRBV10-2	TRBJ1-5	CASRAGTGGSDQPQHF
14	TRBV4-3	TRBJ1-1	CASSHLGTDEEAFF
14	TRBV7-2	TRBJ2-5	CASSSTRGGVGQYF
18	TRBV24-1	TRBJ1-5	CASSAPRTGGTGNQPQHF
12	TRBV6-6	TRBJ1-5	CASTDNNQPQHF
12	TRBV25-1	TRBJ1-2	CASSYWGRGYTF
16	TRBV12-3/TRBV12-4	TRBJ2-7	CASSLWLREASYEQYF
13	TRBV10-3	TRBJ1-2	CASSDLLNYGYTF
15	TRBV25-1	TRBJ1-2	CACSARDRLRDGYTF
14	TRBV12-3/TRBV12-4	TRBJ1-1	CASKWTGMNTEAFF
13	TRBV24-1	TRBJ1-6	CASSFTVGSPLHF
16	TRBV7-9	TRBJ1-2	CASSFLRGGGGYGYTF
12	TRBV7-2	TRBJ2-7	CASSPTGASQYF
16	TRBV6-5	TRBJ1-4	CASSYGTGGGNEKLFF
16	TRBV7-2	TRBJ2-5	CASSLRPRDRQETQYF
13	TRBV5-6	TRBJ1-1	CASSNYPGTEAFF
16	TRBV19	TRBJ2-3	CASSPPTGKNTDTQYF
13	TRBV29-1	TRBJ1-2	CSVAKQGLAGYTF
13	TRBV20-1	TRBJ1-6	CSAIVQGISPLHF
11	TRBV10-3	TRBJ1-1	CASTYRGEAFF
15	TRBV25-1	TRBJ2-7	CASSYLGRGDYEQYF
13	TRBV7-2	TRBJ2-5	CASAGTGRETQYF
14	TRBV20-1	TRBJ2-5	CSARGPILEETQYF
18	TRBV25-1	TRBJ2-2	CASSQDGGLDGNTGELFF
12	TRBV9	TRBJ2-5	CASSADWKTQYF
14	TRBV7-9	TRBJ1-4	CASSLGLSGEKLFF
13	TRBV6-5	TRBJ1-2	CASSRDRSDGYTF
14	TRBV20-1	TRBJ1-4	CSATPDIFEEKLFF
14	TRBV12-3/TRBV12-4	TRBJ1-2	CASSLVSAANGYTF
8	TRBV10-3	TRBJ2-3	CASSFYPF
18	TRBV9	TRBJ2-6	CASSASGTKFSGANVLTF
14	TRBV6-5	TRBJ1-2	CASSYSKSAKGYTF
14	TRBV20-1	TRBJ1-2	CSATRGGGPYGYTF
18	TRBV5-4	TRBJ2-5	CASSLGSGRAKYQETQYF
15	TRBV2	TRBJ2-7	CASSELPRPAYEQYF
16	TRBV7-8	TRBJ2-7	CASSSLFERSSYEQYF
16	TRBV24-1	TRBJ1-5	CATSDPGTDINQPQHF
13	TRBV29-1	TRBJ2-7	CSSLDEVSDEQYF
18	TRBV7-9	TRBJ2-6	CASSPTGTIVSGANVLTF
13	TRBV5-1	TRBJ1-1	CASTFRGNTEAFF
13	TRBV7-9	TRBJ1-1	CASSLGLETEAFF
13	TRBV20-1	TRBJ2-5	CSVGPNYQETQYF
16	TRBV15	TRBJ1-6	CATSRASVGEDSPLHF
14	TRBV7-2	TRBJ2-7	CASSSPGAGYEQYF
14	TRBV6-6	TRBJ1-3	CTSSLFMSGNTIYF
16	TRBV11-2	TRBJ2-7	CASSPSGLAGSYEQYF
13	TRBV19	TRBJ1-2	CASRSQTNYGYTF
18	TRBV4-3	TRBJ2-5	CASSQDFERLAGWETQYF
17	TRBV10-3	TRBJ1-3	CAISEDRGATYGYTIYF
14	TRBV5-1	TRBJ2-7	CASSFGGVTYEQYF
17	TRBV10-1	TRBJ2-2	CASTTPRQTTNTGELFF
16	TRBV2	TRBJ1-4	CASGAAAFATNEKLFF